One and the same sample provided the 4 T cell receptor beta chains below, sequenced in a study of breast tumors, draining lymph nodes, adjacent tissues. TCRdb reprocessed the multiplex PCR reads via MiXCR and lists one record per CDR3 protein. The sample carries some 53,000 distinct CDR3 sequences, roughly 39% recorded once. Sequenced: breast tumor tissue. The source of these receptors is a female donor with breast cancer. Some clones in this sample may be carry-over from other donors' samples.

This clonotype was seen many times. The rearrangement uses TRBV19 and TRBJ2-3, with D perhaps being TRBD1 or TRBD2 (5 bases each). CDR3 length equals 14 residues. Trimming removed 4 bases from V and 1 base from J, with 9 bases in between. Per germline, CDR1 LNHDA and CDR2 SQIVND (reference sequence). Here the CDR3 DNA reads TGTGCCAGTAGTAATTTGGGGGGCACAGATACGCAGTATTTT. The encoded protein is CASSNLGGTDTQYF.

V and J are TRBV4-1 and TRBJ1-6; D is uncertain. Germline V gene sequence: CDR1 MGHRA, CDR2 YSYEKL. The CDR3 covers 13 residues. V was clipped by 8 bases and J by 9 bases, with 14 bases between them. CDR3 bases: TGCGCCAGCCAAAGACGGATGAGTTCACCCCTCCACTTT. Its protein product is CASQRRMSSPLHF.

This clonotype showed up just once. The chain couples TRBV7-2 to TRBJ1-5; no clear D gene. V lost 3 bases to trimming and J lost 5 bases, with 5 bases between them. The germline gives CDR1 SGHTA, CDR2 FQGNSA. The CDR3 extends over 12 amino acids. The CDR3 sequence is CASSFSDQPQHF. CDR3 nucleotides: TGTGCCAGCAGCTTCAGCGATCAGCCCCAGCATTTT.

In this sample, this clonotype turned up a few times. This may stem from a read error, because a much larger clone lies one nucleotide away. V and J are TRBV20-1 and TRBJ2-1; 7 bases agree with TRBD2. CDR1 is DFQATT, CDR2 SNEGSKA, per germline (reference sequence). The CDR3 covers 15 residues. V dropped 3 bases and J dropped 6; count of bases not matched to a gene: 11. The CDR3 region is CSARTTAGSANEQFF. The DNA of the CDR3 is TGCAGTGCTAGGACTACAGCGGGATCGGCCAATGAGCAGTTCTTC.